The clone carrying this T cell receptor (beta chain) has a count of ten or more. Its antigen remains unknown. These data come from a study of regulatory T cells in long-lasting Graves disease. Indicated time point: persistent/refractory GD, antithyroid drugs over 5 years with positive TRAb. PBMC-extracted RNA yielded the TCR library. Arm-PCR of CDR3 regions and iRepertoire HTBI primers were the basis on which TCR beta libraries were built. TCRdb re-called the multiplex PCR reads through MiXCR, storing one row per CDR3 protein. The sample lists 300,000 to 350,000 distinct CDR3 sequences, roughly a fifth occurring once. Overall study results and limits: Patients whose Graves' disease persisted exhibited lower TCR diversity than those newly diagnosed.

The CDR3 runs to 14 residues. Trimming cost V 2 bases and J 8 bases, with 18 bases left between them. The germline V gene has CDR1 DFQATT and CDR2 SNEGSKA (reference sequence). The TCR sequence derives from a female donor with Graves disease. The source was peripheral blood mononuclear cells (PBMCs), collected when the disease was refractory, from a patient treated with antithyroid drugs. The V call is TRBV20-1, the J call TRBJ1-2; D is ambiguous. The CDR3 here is CSARLGRSPAGYTF. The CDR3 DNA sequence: TGCAGTGCTAGATTAGGACGATCACCCGCGGGCTACACCTTC.